These T cell receptor beta chains were read from a single sample in a study of T cell repertoires in cytomegalovirus infection. Their recognized antigens are unknown. TCRdb processed the reads anew with MiXCR; each CDR3 protein has one entry. This table has about a million distinct CDR3 sequences, more than 25% appearing once. The sample here was cultured CD8+ T cells from PBMCs, taken from culture after CMV antigen stimulation. These receptors were collected from a human donor in good health (CMV status not recorded). Some clones in this sample may be carry-over from other donors' samples. CDR3s include the opening cysteine and the closing phenylalanine or tryptophan. D genes are given only for firm matches. Clone size is shown for a subset of rows, as once, few, many or a class of expanded clone.

D	size	J	V	DNA	CDR3
TRBD2	.	TRBJ2-3	TRBV27	TGTGCCAGCAGTTTTGGCAGACGGGGGGACACAGATACGCAGTATTTT	CASSFGRRGDTDTQYF
.	.	TRBJ1-6	TRBV5-5	TGTGCCAGCAGCTTTGGGTTCAGCGCACCCCTCCACTTT	CASSFGFSAPLHF
TRBD1	.	TRBJ1-1	TRBV4-3	TGCGCCAGCAGCCAAGAGCGGGACAGAATGAACACTGAAGCTTTCTTT	CASSQERDRMNTEAFF
.	many	TRBJ2-2	TRBV7-8	TGTGCCAGCAGCTTAGGGGGGATGGAGCACACCGGGGAGCTGTTTTTT	CASSLGGMEHTGELFF
.	.	TRBJ2-7	TRBV12-3/TRBV12-4	TGTGCCAGCAGCCTCGTTAAGGGTGAAGAGCAGTACTTC	CASSLVKGEEQYF
.	.	TRBJ1-2	TRBV7-9	TGTGCCAGTCGGCCTCCCAAAGATCTCTATGGCTACACCTTC	CASRPPKDLYGYTF
.	.	TRBJ2-5	TRBV10-3	TGTGCCATCAGCGCTAGCAGGATGGGGGAAGAGACCCAGTACTTC	CAISASRMGEETQYF
TRBD1	few	TRBJ2-1	TRBV6-1	TGTGCCAGCAGTGAAGTTCCAGGGGGAAACGAGCAGTTCTTC	CASSEVPGGNEQFF
.	.	TRBJ2-5	TRBV29-1	TGCAGCGTTCACAGGCTGGAGTCAGAGACCCAGTACTTC	CSVHRLESETQYF
TRBD1	few	TRBJ1-1	TRBV13	TGTGCCAGCTTGGGGACAGGGAGAAATACTGAAGCTTTCTTT	CASLGTGRNTEAFF
.	.	TRBJ1-4	TRBV20-1	TGCAGTGCTAGAGACCCCTACGGTACAACTAATGAAAAACTGTTTTTT	CSARDPYGTTNEKLFF